These 3 T cell receptor beta chains share one sample of origin, sequenced in a study of shared clonotypes between healthy human individuals. Terminally differentiated effector memory CD45RA+ cells were left out of the naive CD8 fraction, which was CD45RO-negative and positively selected for CCR7. The repertoire was sequenced with immunoSEQ multiplex PCR; TCRdb's copy has only in-frame clones and lacks some. The sample holds some 2,100,000 clones, 85% to 95% seen once. The sample was naive CD8+ T cells from PBMCs. These receptors all come from a man between 18 and 35 years old in good health. Some clones in this sample may be carry-over from other donors' samples.

This sequence joins TRBV27 and TRBJ2-7; TRBD1 aligns across 8 bases. Germline CDR1 MNHEY, CDR2 SMNVEV (reference sequence). V dropped 7 bases and J dropped 2; count of bases not matched to a gene: 7. The CDR3 length is 14 residues. This CDR3 reads CASKQWTGPYEQYF. The CDR3 coding sequence is TGTGCCAGCAAACAGTGGACAGGGCCCTACGAGCAGTACTTC.

The rearrangement uses TRBV15 and TRBJ2-1; D not certain. Germline CDR1 and CDR2: LNHNV and YYDKDF (reference sequence). This CDR3 is 12 amino acids long. Trimming left V 3 bases short and J 9 bases short, with 9 bases between. The CDR3, as DNA: TGTGCCACCAGCAGTGGGCTGGGTGAGCAGTTCTTC. Its translation is CATSSGLGEQFF.

This clone appeared once. The rearrangement joins TRBV6-6 to TRBJ2-7; D possibly corresponds to TRBD1 (6 bases). The CDR3 consists of 11 residues. Germline CDR1 reads MNHNY; CDR2 reads SVGAGI (reference sequence). The V end lost 8 bases, the J end lost 3 bases, and 8 bases lay between the germline ends. The CDR3: CASAGDYEQYF. The CDR3 coding sequence is TGTGCCAGCGCAGGGGACTACGAGCAGTACTTC.